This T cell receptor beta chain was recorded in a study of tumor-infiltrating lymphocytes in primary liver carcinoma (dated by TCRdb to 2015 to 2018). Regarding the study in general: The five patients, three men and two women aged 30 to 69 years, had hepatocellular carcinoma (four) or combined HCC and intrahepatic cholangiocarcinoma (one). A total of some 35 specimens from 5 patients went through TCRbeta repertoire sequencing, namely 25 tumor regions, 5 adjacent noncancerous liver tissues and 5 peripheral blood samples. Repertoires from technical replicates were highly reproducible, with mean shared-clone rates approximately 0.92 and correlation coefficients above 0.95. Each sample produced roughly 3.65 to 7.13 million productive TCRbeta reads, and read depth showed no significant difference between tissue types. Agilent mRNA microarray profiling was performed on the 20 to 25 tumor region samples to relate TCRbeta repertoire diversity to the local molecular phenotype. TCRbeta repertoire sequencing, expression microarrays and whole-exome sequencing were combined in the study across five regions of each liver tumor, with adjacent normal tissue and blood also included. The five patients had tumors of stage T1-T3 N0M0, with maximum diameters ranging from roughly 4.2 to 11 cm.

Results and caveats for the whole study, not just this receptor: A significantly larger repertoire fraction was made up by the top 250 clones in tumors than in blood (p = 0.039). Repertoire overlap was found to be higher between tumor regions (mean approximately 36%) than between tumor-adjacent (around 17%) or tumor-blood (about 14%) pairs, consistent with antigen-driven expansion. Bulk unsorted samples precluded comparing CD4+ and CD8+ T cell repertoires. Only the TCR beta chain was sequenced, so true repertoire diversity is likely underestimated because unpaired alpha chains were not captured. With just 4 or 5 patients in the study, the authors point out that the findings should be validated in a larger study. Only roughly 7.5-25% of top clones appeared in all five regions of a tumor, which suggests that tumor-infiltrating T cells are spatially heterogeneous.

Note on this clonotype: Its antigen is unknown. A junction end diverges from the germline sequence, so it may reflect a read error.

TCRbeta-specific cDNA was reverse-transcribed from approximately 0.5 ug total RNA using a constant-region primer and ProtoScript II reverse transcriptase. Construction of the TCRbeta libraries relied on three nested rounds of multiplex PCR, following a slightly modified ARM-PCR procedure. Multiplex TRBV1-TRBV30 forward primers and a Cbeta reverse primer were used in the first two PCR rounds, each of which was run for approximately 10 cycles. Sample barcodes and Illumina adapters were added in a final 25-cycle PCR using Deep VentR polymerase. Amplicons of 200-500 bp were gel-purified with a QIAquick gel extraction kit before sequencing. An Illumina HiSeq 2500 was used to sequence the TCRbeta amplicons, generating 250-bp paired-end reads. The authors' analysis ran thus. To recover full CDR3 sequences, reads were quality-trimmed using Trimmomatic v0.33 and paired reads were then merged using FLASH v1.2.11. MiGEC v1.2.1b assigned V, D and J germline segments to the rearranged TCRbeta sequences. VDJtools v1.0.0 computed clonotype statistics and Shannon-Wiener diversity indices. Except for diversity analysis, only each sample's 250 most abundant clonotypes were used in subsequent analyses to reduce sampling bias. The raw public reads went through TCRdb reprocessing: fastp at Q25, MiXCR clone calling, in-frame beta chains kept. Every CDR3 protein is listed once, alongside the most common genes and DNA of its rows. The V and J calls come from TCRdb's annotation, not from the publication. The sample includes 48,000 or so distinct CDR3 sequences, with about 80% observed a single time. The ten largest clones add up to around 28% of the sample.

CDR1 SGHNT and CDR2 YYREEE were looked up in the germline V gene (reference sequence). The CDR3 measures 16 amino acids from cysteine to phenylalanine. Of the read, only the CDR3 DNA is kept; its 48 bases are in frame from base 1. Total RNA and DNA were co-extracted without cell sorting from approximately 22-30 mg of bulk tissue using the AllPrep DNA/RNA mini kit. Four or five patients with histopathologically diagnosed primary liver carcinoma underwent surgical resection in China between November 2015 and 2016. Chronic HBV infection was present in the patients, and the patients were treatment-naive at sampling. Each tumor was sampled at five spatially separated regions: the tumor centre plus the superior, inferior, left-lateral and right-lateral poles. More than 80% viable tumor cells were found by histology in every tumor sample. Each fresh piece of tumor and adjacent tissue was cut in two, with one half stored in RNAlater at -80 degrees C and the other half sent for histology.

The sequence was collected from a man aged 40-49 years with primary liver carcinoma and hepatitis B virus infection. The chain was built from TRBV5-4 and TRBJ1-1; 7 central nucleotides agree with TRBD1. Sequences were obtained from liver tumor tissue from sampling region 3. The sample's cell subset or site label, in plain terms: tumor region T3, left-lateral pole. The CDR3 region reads CASSFGTGTANTEAFF. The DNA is TGTGCCAGCAGCTTTGGGACCGGGACAGCGAACACAGAAGCTTTCTTT. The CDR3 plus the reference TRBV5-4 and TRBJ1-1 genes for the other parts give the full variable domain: ETGVTQSPTHLIKTRGQQVTLRCSSQSGHNTVSWYQQALGQGPQFIFQYYREEENGRGNFPPRFSGLQFPNYSSELNVNALELDDSALYLCASSFGTGTANTEAFFGQGTRLTVV.